Detailed here is one T cell receptor (beta chain). The antigen is not known. Germline V CDR1 and CDR2: SNHLY, FYNNEI. The CDR3 spans 16 residues. The V and J ends lost 2 bases and 3 bases, in that order; junction bases with no gene match: 6. PCR employed 60 Vbeta and 13 Jbeta primers. Here immunoSEQ multiplex PCR was the method, and the copy in TCRdb shows in-frame clones only, minus some. The repertoire holds about 130,000 clones, more than 9.5% seen once, with about 1.9% in the top ten. This sample is part of a study of cytomegalovirus exposure and HLA in healthy donors. Although they were nominally healthy when sampled, donors likely had unrecorded immune exposures. Findings and limits, study-wide: Cytomegalovirus status was reportedly diagnosed by the classifier with high sensitivity and specificity. The study listed 150 to 200 cytomegalovirus-associated TCR beta chains. In all likelihood, a cluster of highly shared sequence variants was a sequencing artifact.

This TCR was recovered from a man aged 50-59 years in good health and CMV-seronegative. Sequenced material: PBMCs. V gene TRBV2 combines with J gene TRBJ2-3; 9 positions match TRBD1. In DNA, the CDR3 is TGTGCCAGCAGTGAAAGGGACAGGGTTTCGACAGATACGCAGTATTTT. Protein product: CASSERDRVSTDTQYF.